The clone carrying this TCR beta chain was seen only a few times. Antigen unknown. The entry originates in a study of T cells in Graves' hyperthyroidism and ophthalmopathy. Study-wide results and caveats: Blood held most thyroid clonotypes expanded above 0.001 frequency.

CDR3 length: 13 amino acids. V lost 2 bases to trimming and J lost 6 bases, with 8 bases between them. Germline assignment: CDR1 LNHDA and CDR2 SQIVND (reference sequence). Stability of Graves' hyperthyroidism was defined as absent ophthalmopathy progression within 18 months. Hyperthyroidism in the patients, aged 18 to 65, was newly diagnosed and under 2 months in duration. The diagnoses drew upon clinical symptoms, serum thyroxine and TRAb, thyroid ultrasound and orbital computed tomography. RNA transcripts served as the template for amplifying TCR beta CDR3 regions. The HTBI set primed first-round TCR CDR3 RT-PCR. TCRdb processed the multiplex PCR reads anew with MiXCR; each CDR3 protein has one entry. This sample has about 550,000 distinct CDR3 sequences, with 20% to 25% found just once.

The sequence derives from a man aged 18 to 29 with Graves' hyperthyroidism. The specimen was blood. This sequence joins TRBV19 and TRBJ1-5; possibly TRBD1 for D (5 bases). The CDR3 DNA reads as TGTGCCAGTAGTATACAGGGTGCTCAGCCCCAGCATTTT. This gives the protein CASSIQGAQPQHF.